These 3 T cell receptor beta chains came from one sample sequenced in a study of T cell repertoires in cytomegalovirus infection. TCRdb recomputed calls from the reads with MiXCR, one row per CDR3 protein. The sample carries approximately 730,000 distinct CDR3 sequences, roughly a third recorded once. Antigens for these TCRs are unknown. The source material was cultured PBMCs, sampled from culture after CMV antigen stimulation. All receptors derive from a human donor in good health (CMV status not recorded). Some clones in this sample may be carry-over from other donors' samples.

The rearrangement joins TRBV28 to TRBJ1-2; D remains ambiguous. The CDR3 is 12 residues long. Germline-derived CDR1 and CDR2 are MDHEN and SYDVKM. Trimming pared 2 bases from V and 3 bases from J, leaving 4 bases between. The CDR3: CASSLPDYGYTF. The CDR3 DNA is TGTGCCAGCAGTTTACCGGACTATGGCTACACCTTC.

Only a few counts were recorded for this clonotype. The chain joins TRBV19 to TRBJ1-1; unclear D gene. V lost 5 bases to trimming and J lost 4 bases, with 14 bases between them. The CDR3 loop spans 14 amino acids. CDR1 LNHDA and CDR2 SQIVND come from the germline V gene (reference sequence). The CDR3 region is CASSQQISSTEAFF. The CDR3 region has the DNA TGTGCCAGTAGTCAACAGATCAGTTCCACTGAAGCTTTCTTT.

This clonotype was picked up a small number of times. The chain is built from TRBV12-3 or TRBV12-4 and TRBJ2-2; D is possibly TRBD1 or TRBD2 (5 bases each). The CDR3 is 17 amino acids. V was cut by 1 base and J by 2 bases, with 14 bases left in between. The CDR3 DNA sequence: TGTGCCAGCAGTTTAGTCGCCGGGGCAGGCAACACCGGGGAGCTGTTTTTT. Protein product: CASSLVAGAGNTGELFF.